This T cell receptor beta chain emerged from a study of blood T cells in healthy people across ages. Study observations and caveats: Researchers report that TCR beta diversity correlated strongly with naive T cell percentage.

A note on this clonotype: The antigen is undetermined.

The CDR3 totals 11 residues. Germline V gene data show CDR1 as MNHNY and CDR2 as SVGAGI (reference sequence). Germline trimming cut 6 bases from V and 13 bases from J; bases unmatched to any gene: 7. The authors ran a second PCR of about 6 to 11 cycles using a sample-barcoded 5' primer and a J-beta primer mix. One entry per CDR3 protein results from TCRdb running MiXCR on the 5' RACE reads. Of roughly 1,800,000 distinct CDR3 sequences listed, about 50% are singletons. The TCR comes from a middle-aged woman in good health. This rearrangement joins TRBV6-6 to TRBJ2-5; TRBD1 aligns across 8 bases. Material for sequencing was blood. The CDR3 DNA reads TGTGCCAGCAGCTCACGGACAGGGAGGTACTTC. Its translation is CASSSRTGRYF.